This TCR beta chain derives from a study of blood T cell repertoires in COVID-19. On the study more broadly: Researchers got acute and convalescent COVID-19 samples from the United States, Italy and Spain. PBMCs, B-cell-depleted T cells, or T cells were the source of the cDNA or gDNA that made up the material.

The authors' processing: Using reference gene primer amplification, nucleated cell counts were estimated. Clones were read by immunoSEQ multiplex PCR, and TCRdb kept only the in-frame ones, dropping some. The V and J calls and clone size come from that table; D and trimming were worked out from the DNA. The data show some 180,000 clones, 84% seen once. Enrolment of Seattle patients took place during active infection, and they were followed longitudinally. V was pared by 1 base and J by 0 bases, with 7 bases between. Germline CDR1 MNHNS, CDR2 SASEGT. This CDR3 contains 15 residues. V usage is TRBV6-1 and J usage is TRBJ1-3; D not resolved. The specimen sequenced was peripheral blood. The sequence derives from a woman aged 80 or over with COVID-19, enrolled during active disease. Written as DNA, the CDR3 is TGTGCCAGCAGTGAAGGCTCAGGCTCTGGAAACACCATATATTTT. This encodes CASSEGSGSGNTIYF.